The 27 T cell receptor beta chains below were found in one sample sequenced in a study of blood T cell repertoires in COVID-19. Measured with immunoSEQ multiplex PCR; TCRdb has only the in-frame clones, and not every one. The data hold fewer than 25,000 clones, with more than 90% observed a single time. Sequencing was performed on peripheral blood. Receptor source: a human donor in a cohort sampled during active COVID-19.

V gene TRBV27 combines with J gene TRBJ2-2; D is unresolved. The CDR3 is 12 residues long. Per germline, CDR1 MNHEY and CDR2 SMNVEV (reference sequence). Trimming cost V 5 bases and J 3 bases, with 4 bases left between them. Written as DNA, the CDR3 is TGTGCCAGCAGTGTAGACACCGGGGAGCTGTTTTTT. It translates to CASSVDTGELFF.

The rearrangement uses TRBV3-1 (or the pseudogene TRBV3-2) and TRBJ1-1; TRBD1 aligns across 7 bases. V dropped 7 bases and J dropped 5; count of bases not matched to a gene: 10. The CDR3 totals 14 residues. Germline-derived CDR1 and CDR2 are LGHDT and YNNKEL (reference sequence). In DNA form, the CDR3 reads TGTGCCAGCACCAGGACAGGCGGGGGGACTGAAGCTTTCTTT. Translated: CASTRTGGGTEAFF.

The chain combines TRBV14 with TRBJ2-1, with 12 nucleotides matching TRBD1. The CDR3 totals 16 residues. Germline-derived CDR1 and CDR2 are SGHDN and FVKESK. Trimming cost V 2 bases and J 8 bases; bases outside gene matches: 7. This CDR3 reads CASSQLGTGGTYEQFF. The CDR3 bases are TGTGCCAGCAGCCAACTCGGGACAGGGGGCACATATGAGCAGTTCTTC.

The V call is TRBV27, the J call TRBJ1-4, with TRBD1 matching 9 bases. Trimming at V came to 6 bases and at J to 7 bases, leaving 15 bases not matched to a gene. Germline V gene sequence: CDR1 MNHEY, CDR2 SMNVEV (reference sequence). This CDR3 comprises 17 residues. CDR3 coding DNA: TGTGCCAGCAGGAAACGGACAGGGGCCGGCGTAAGTGAAAAACTGTTTTTT. Translated, it gives CASRKRTGAGVSEKLFF.

The genes are TRBV6-2 or TRBV6-3 and TRBJ2-7; TRBD1 matches 11 bases. Germline V gene sequence: CDR1 MNHEY, CDR2 SVGEGT. The CDR3 consists of 15 residues. V dropped 6 bases and J dropped 3; count of bases not matched to a gene: 7. The CDR3 is CASSRGGQGVYEQYF. The CDR3 nucleotides read TGTGCCAGCAGCCGCGGGGGACAGGGGGTCTACGAGCAGTACTTC.

In this sample, this clone turned up once. The rearrangement joins TRBV12-3 or TRBV12-4 to TRBJ1-1; D is unresolved. V was trimmed by 2 bases and J by 6 bases, leaving 10 bases between them. This CDR3 region has 13 residues. The CDR3 sequence: CASSLRERAEAFF. CDR3 DNA sequence: TGTGCCAGCAGTTTAAGGGAGAGGGCTGAAGCTTTCTTT.

This clone has just one count. The chain joins TRBV6-6 to TRBJ2-1; D remains ambiguous. This CDR3 is 12 amino acids long. From germline, CDR1 is MNHNY and CDR2 SVGAGI (reference sequence). The V gene lost 5 bases and the J gene lost 6 bases, with 8 bases spanning the gap. The chain's CDR3 is CASSPLVNEQFF. The CDR3 region has the DNA TGTGCCAGCAGTCCTCTCGTCAATGAGCAGTTCTTC.

The chain employs TRBV19 and TRBJ2-7, with TRBD1 identical over 8 bases. V lost 6 bases to trimming and J lost 0 bases; unmatched junction nucleotides: 7. This CDR3 is built from 15 residues. CDR1 and CDR2 (germline): LNHDA, SQIVND (reference sequence). This CDR3 reads CASSRLTGVSYEQYF. The DNA of the CDR3 is TGTGCCAGTAGCCGCCTGACAGGGGTCTCCTACGAGCAGTACTTC. The full variable domain, completed using reference TRBV19 and TRBJ2-7, is DGGITQSPKYLFRKEGQNVTLSCEQNLNHDAMYWYRQDPGQGLRLIYYSQIVNDFQKGDIAEGYSVSREKKESFPLTVTSAQKNPTAFYLCASSRLTGVSYEQYFGPGTRLTVT.

The gene calls are TRBV19 and TRBJ1-5; D unclear. V was cut by 10 bases and J by 3 bases, with 16 bases left in between. The CDR3 has 14 residues. Germline-derived CDR1 and CDR2 are LNHDA and SQIVND (reference sequence). CDR3 in amino acids: CATRLPSFNQPQHF. The CDR3 nucleotides read TGTGCCACCAGGCTCCCATCTTTCAATCAGCCCCAGCATTTT. The full variable domain, in which reference TRBV19 and TRBJ1-5 provide the parts outside the CDR3, is DGGITQSPKYLFRKEGQNVTLSCEQNLNHDAMYWYRQDPGQGLRLIYYSQIVNDFQKGDIAEGYSVSREKKESFPLTVTSAQKNPTAFYLCATRLPSFNQPQHFGDGTRLSIL.

The chain uses TRBV29-1 and TRBJ2-5; D is unresolved. V dropped 7 bases and J dropped 5 bases, with 17 bases sitting between them. The CDR3 contains 13 residues. The germline CDR1 and CDR2 sequences are SQVTM and ANQGSEA. This chain's CDR3 is CSAREERLETQYF. The CDR3 DNA follows: TGCAGCGCCCGTGAGGAACGGTTGGAGACCCAGTACTTC.

The gene calls are TRBV24-1 and TRBJ2-2; D perhaps matches TRBD1 (6 bases). The CDR3 totals 16 residues. Germline-derived CDR1 and CDR2 are KGHDR and SFDVKD. V was clipped by 3 bases and J by 7 bases, with 17 bases between them. CDR3: CATSDPQGTSIGELFF. The DNA of the CDR3 is TGTGCCACCAGTGATCCACAGGGTACAAGCATCGGGGAGCTGTTTTTT.

This chain links TRBV19 with TRBJ1-5; 9 bases map to TRBD1. Trimming removed 4 bases from V and 5 bases from J; junction bases left unmatched: 6. The CDR3 loop spans 15 amino acids. The germline V gene has CDR1 LNHDA and CDR2 SQIVND (reference sequence). The CDR3 is CASSNLDRGYQPQHF. Written as DNA, the CDR3 is TGTGCCAGTAGTAACCTGGACAGGGGTTATCAGCCCCAGCATTTT.

The chain uses TRBV28 and TRBJ1-2; no clear D. The V gene's germline CDR1 is MDHEN and CDR2 SYDVKM. This CDR3 has 13 amino acids. The V end was cut by 5 bases, the J end by 6 bases, with 13 bases between. The CDR3 DNA sequence: TGTGCCAGCAGTCTACCAGGAATAGATGGCTACACCTTC. Translated, it gives CASSLPGIDGYTF.

This clone has a single count. This chain joins TRBV9 and TRBJ2-1; perhaps TRBD1 as D (6 bases). The V gene lost 0 bases and the J gene lost 9 bases, with 19 bases spanning the gap. This CDR3 has 16 amino acids. CDR1 and CDR2 from the germline V gene are SGDLS and YYNGEE. The CDR3 spells CASSVAPLTGSGEQFF. Written as DNA, the CDR3 is TGTGCCAGCAGCGTAGCCCCTCTAACAGGGAGTGGTGAGCAGTTCTTC.

This clone was seen once. The CDR3: CASSHREGTGSHEQYF. In nucleotides, the CDR3 is TGTGCCAGCAGTCACCGGGAAGGGACAGGGTCCCACGAGCAGTACTTC. The rearrangement uses TRBV25-1 and TRBJ2-7; TRBD1 matches 9 bases. CDR1 is MGHDK, CDR2 SYGVNS, per germline. This CDR3 comprises 16 residues. V was clipped by 5 bases and J by 5 bases; unmatched bases: 13.

The rearrangement joins TRBV4-1 to TRBJ2-2, with 7 bases identical to TRBD1. With 1 base clipped from V and 1 base from J, the junction kept 3 bases outside the gene matches. The V gene's germline CDR1 is MGHRA and CDR2 YSYEKL. The CDR3 totals 16 residues. The CDR3 region is CASSQGGGKNTGELFF. CDR3 nucleotide sequence: TGCGCCAGCAGCCAAGGAGGGGGCAAGAACACCGGGGAGCTGTTTTTT.

This chain joins TRBV27 and TRBJ2-6, with D possibly matching TRBD2 (5 bases). CDR1 and CDR2 (germline): MNHEY, SMNVEV (reference sequence). The CDR3 extends over 15 amino acids. V lost 7 bases to trimming and J lost 3 bases, with 13 bases between them. CDR3 amino acids: CASTPYGVGANVLTF. CDR3 nucleotide sequence: TGTGCCAGCACCCCGTACGGGGTTGGGGCCAACGTCCTGACTTTC.

Points on this clone: This same CDR3 is encoded by further DNA sequences in the sample. This sequence joins TRBV11-2 and TRBJ2-5, with TRBD2 as a possible D gene (6 bases). The CDR3 has 13 residues. The V gene lost 6 bases and the J gene lost 1 base, with 9 bases spanning the gap. Germline CDR1 SGHAT, CDR2 FQNNGV. The CDR3: CASSRGAQETQYF. DNA for the CDR3: TGTGCCAGCAGTCGCGGGGCCCAAGAGACCCAGTACTTC.

This clone is a singleton in its sample. The chain combines TRBV5-6 with TRBJ1-2; TRBD1 might be the D (6 bases). The CDR3 has 15 amino acids. Per the germline V gene, CDR1 is SGHDT and CDR2 is YYEEEE. Trimming stripped 4 bases from V and 2 bases from J, with 15 bases between. CDR3 sequence: CASSTVAGANYGYTF. In DNA form, the CDR3 reads TGTGCCAGCAGCACCGTGGCGGGGGCCAACTATGGCTACACCTTC.

V is TRBV20-1 and J is TRBJ1-4, with 8 bases that match TRBD1. CDR1 is DFQATT, CDR2 SNEGSKA, per germline (reference sequence). The CDR3 totals 13 residues. The V segment lost 3 bases and the J segment 4 bases; nucleotides outside the gene matches: 1. CDR3 region: CSASGQGNEKLFF. CDR3 sequence (DNA): TGCAGTGCTAGTGGACAGGGTAATGAAAAACTGTTTTTT.

The gene calls are TRBV27 and TRBJ1-2; TRBD1 aligns across 8 bases. The CDR3 is made up of 16 amino acids. The trim removed 6 bases at V and 1 base at J, leaving 10 bases unmatched. Germline V gene sequence: CDR1 MNHEY, CDR2 SMNVEV (reference sequence). The CDR3 loop reads CASRATRDRLNYGYTF. Here the CDR3 DNA reads TGTGCCAGCAGGGCTACCCGGGACAGGCTTAACTATGGCTACACCTTC.

This chain joins TRBV5-1 and TRBJ1-6; 7 bases match TRBD1. In germline, CDR1 is SGHRS, CDR2 YFSETQ. CDR3 length equals 16 residues. J was trimmed by 9 bases and V by 3 bases; bases with no gene match: 12. The CDR3 spells CASSSTMTGLGSPLHF. CDR3 nucleotide sequence: TGCGCCAGCAGCTCTACCATGACAGGGTTGGGTTCACCCCTCCACTTT.

This clone turned up a few times. V usage is TRBV6-5 and J usage is TRBJ2-7; possibly TRBD1 for D (6 bases). V was pared by 7 bases and J by 4 bases, with 17 bases between. This CDR3 spans 14 amino acids. Germline V gene sequence: CDR1 MNHEY, CDR2 SVGAGI. This CDR3 reads CASNQRAGVYEQYF. Here the CDR3 DNA reads TGTGCCAGCAACCAAAGGGCAGGGGTATACGAGCAGTACTTC.

The CDR3 DNA reads as TGTGCCTGGGGGCTTGGGAGAAACATTCAGTACTTC. Translated, it gives CAWGLGRNIQYF. The chain uses TRBV30 and TRBJ2-4, with TRBD2 as a possible D gene (5 bases). Germline CDR1 and CDR2: GTSNPN and SVGIG (reference sequence). V was cut by 5 bases and J by 6 bases, with 11 bases left in between. CDR3 size: 12 residues. The whole variable domain, filled in from reference TRBV30 and TRBJ2-4, reads SQTIHQWPATLVQPVGSPLSLECTVEGTSNPNLYWYRQAAGRGLQLLFYSVGIGQISSEVPQNLSASRPQDRQFILSSKKLLLSDSGFYLCAWGLGRNIQYFGAGTRLSVL.

This clone was detected once. The junction does not match germline at one end; this may be a read error. This chain links TRBV5-1 with TRBJ2-3; 14 bases fit TRBD2. Germline V CDR1 and CDR2: SGHRS, YFSETQ. The CDR3 contains 17 residues. In DNA, the CDR3 is TGCGCCAGCACCTTGACCGGGACTAGCGGGAGTCTTGATACGCAGTATTTT. Protein: CASTLTGTSGSLDTQYF. The full variable domain, completed using reference TRBV5-1 and TRBJ2-3, is KAGVTQTPRYLIKTRGQQVTLSCSPISGHRSVSWYQQTPGQGLQFLFEYFSETQRNKGNFPGRFSGRQFSNSRSEMNVSTLELGDSALYLCASTLTGTSGSLDTQYFGPGTRLTVL.

V and J are TRBV25-1 and TRBJ2-3; 7 bases are a match to TRBD1. Per the germline V gene, CDR1 is MGHDK and CDR2 is SYGVNS. CDR3 length equals 15 residues. Germline trimming cut 3 bases from V and 2 bases from J; bases unmatched to any gene: 5. CDR3 DNA: TGTGCCAGCAGTGACTCGGACAGGTTCACAGATACGCAGTATTTT. It is translated as CASSDSDRFTDTQYF.

V is TRBV28 and J is TRBJ1-6; a weak D match, TRBD1 (5 bases). The CDR3 has 17 residues. Between the trimmed V and J ends, which lost 3 bases and 0 bases, there was a span of 12 bases. Germline loops: CDR1 MDHEN, CDR2 SYDVKM. CDR3 sequence reads: CASSLGRGSSYNSPLHF. CDR3 in DNA: TGTGCCAGCAGTTTGGGGAGGGGAAGCTCCTATAATTCACCCCTCCACTTT.